A single T cell receptor beta chain is shown here with its context. The data were taken from a study of blood T cell repertoires in COVID-19. The wider study: The samples span acute and convalescent COVID-19 from the United States, Italy and Spain. Sample material is recorded as cDNA or gDNA derived from T cells, B-cell-depleted T cells, or PBMCs.

Authors' processing steps: By means of reference gene primer amplification, nucleated cell counts were estimated. The repertoire was sequenced with immunoSEQ multiplex PCR; TCRdb's copy has only in-frame clones and lacks some. For V, J and clone size, that table is used; D and trimming come from the DNA. The sample consists of about 56,000 clones, approximately 81% of them appearing once. The CDR3 runs 14 residues. Germline CDR1 and CDR2: LGHDT and YNNKEL (reference sequence). Trimming removed 3 bases from V and 5 bases from J, with 14 bases in between. The source is a woman aged 80 or over with acute or convalescent COVID-19. The genes are TRBV3-1 (or the pseudogene TRBV3-2) and TRBJ2-7, with D possibly matching TRBD1 (7 bases). The material sequenced was peripheral blood. As DNA, the CDR3 is TGTGCCAGCAGCCAGGGGCAGGGGGGTCACGAGCAGTACTTC. Encoded protein: CASSQGQGGHEQYF.